Below, 16 T cell receptor beta chains from the same sample are listed, as sequenced in a study of cytomegalovirus exposure and HLA in healthy donors. PCR used 60 Vbeta primers and 13 Jbeta primers. Clones were read by immunoSEQ multiplex PCR, and TCRdb kept only the in-frame ones, dropping some. The sample includes approximately 150,000 clones, about four fifths of them seen just once. The sequencing sample was made of PBMCs. The source of these receptors is a man aged 30-40 years in good health and CMV-seronegative.

This rearrangement joins TRBV5-1 to TRBJ2-3; tentative D call: TRBD2 (5 bases). Trimming stripped 3 bases from V and 2 bases from J, with 10 bases between. This CDR3 contains 14 residues. Germline lookup yields CDR1 SGHRS and CDR2 YFSETQ. CDR3 sequence reads: CASSSGVTTDTQYF. The CDR3 nucleotides are TGCGCCAGCAGCTCCGGGGTTACCACAGATACGCAGTATTTT.

This clone was seen a handful of times. The J gene is TRBJ2-7, the V gene TRBV2; 8 positions agree with TRBD1. The CDR3 covers 14 residues. CDR1 and CDR2 (germline): SNHLY, FYNNEI. V shed 6 bases, J shed 3 bases, and the junction held 7 bases outside the gene matches. This CDR3 is CASRRQGKVYEQYF. CDR3 nucleotides: TGTGCCAGCAGACGACAGGGGAAGGTCTACGAGCAGTACTTC.

V is TRBV5-1 and J is TRBJ1-6, with 11 bases that match TRBD1. Unmatched junction bases numbered 6, after V lost 1 base and J lost 9 bases. The CDR3 covers 16 residues. In germline, CDR1 is SGHRS, CDR2 YFSETQ. The CDR3 sequence: CASSLSGQGAGSPLHF. CDR3 in DNA: TGCGCCAGCAGCTTGAGTGGACAGGGGGCAGGTTCACCCCTCCACTTT.

The chain's CDR3 is CASSVGTGGLGGTDTQYF. The CDR3 nucleotides read TGTGCCAGCAGCGTAGGCACGGGAGGGCTGGGGGGCACAGATACGCAGTATTTT. The chain employs TRBV9 and TRBJ2-3; 8 bases match TRBD2. The germline gives CDR1 SGDLS, CDR2 YYNGEE. The CDR3 loop spans 18 amino acids. The junction had 10 bases not matched to a gene; V was cut back by 0 bases and J by 1 base.

This clone was seen just once. V gene TRBV2 combines with J gene TRBJ1-2; 7 nucleotides agree with TRBD1. This CDR3 is built from 13 residues. Germline V gene lookup returns CDR1 SNHLY and CDR2 FYNNEI. V was clipped by 7 bases and J by 4 bases; unmatched bases: 6. The CDR3, as DNA: TGTGCCAGCACCCGACAGGGACCCTATGGCTACACCTTC. This sequence encodes CASTRQGPYGYTF.

The chain couples TRBV28 to TRBJ2-7; D is uncertain. The CDR3 totals 12 residues. Trimming left V 2 bases short and J 12 bases short, with 14 bases between. Germline CDR1 and CDR2: MDHEN and SYDVKM. CDR3: CASSLRSETTYF. CDR3 nucleotides: TGTGCCAGCAGTTTAAGGTCGGAGACCACGTACTTC.

The gene calls are TRBV7-8 and TRBJ1-1; TRBD1 matches at 9 bases. The ends lost 4 bases at V and 6 bases at J; junction bases unmatched: 6. The CDR3 length is 14 residues. Germline loops: CDR1 SGHVS, CDR2 FQNEAQ. Here the CDR3 DNA reads TGTGCCAGCAGCTCGGGACAGGGAAGAGCTGAAGCTTTCTTT. Translated, it gives CASSSGQGRAEAFF.

The chain carries TRBV4-2 and TRBJ2-3; 12 bases line up with TRBD2. Trimming removed 5 bases from V and 2 bases from J; junction bases left unmatched: 8. The CDR3 spans 17 residues. Germline V gene sequence: CDR1 LGHNA, CDR2 YNFKEQ. This CDR3 reads CASSYRLAGATTDTQYF. The CDR3 region has the DNA TGTGCCAGCAGCTATAGACTAGCGGGAGCTACCACAGATACGCAGTATTTT.

The CDR3 spells CASSNRDSQETQYF. DNA of the CDR3: TGTGCCAGCAGTAACCGGGACTCACAAGAGACCCAGTACTTC. The rearrangement joins TRBV27 to TRBJ2-5; D is possibly TRBD2 (6 bases). The germline V and J ends were trimmed by 5 bases and 2 bases, with 12 bases remaining between them. The CDR3 spans 14 residues. CDR1 is MNHEY and CDR2 is SMNVEV in the germline V gene (reference sequence).

This clone was seen only once. The chain recombines TRBV9 with TRBJ2-7; tentatively, D is TRBD2 (7 bases). Looked up from germline, CDR1 is SGDLS and CDR2 is YYNGEE. Between the trimmed V and J ends, which lost 0 bases and 2 bases, there was a span of 15 bases. CDR3 length: 16 amino acids. The DNA of the CDR3 is TGTGCCAGCAGCGTAGAGGGGGGGCGCGATGCCTACGAGCAGTACTTC. Its translation is CASSVEGGRDAYEQYF.

This clone has a single count. Germline is not matched at one junction end, which may reflect a read error. This chain joins TRBV10-3 and TRBJ2-2, with D perhaps TRBD1 (7 bases). This CDR3 spans 15 amino acids. Germline V gene lookup returns CDR1 ENHRY and CDR2 SYGVKD. CDR3 nucleotide sequence: TGCGCGGCGGGACAGCTTAAGTCGAACACCGGGGAGCTGTTTTTT. Amino acids: CAAGQLKSNTGELFF.

This sequence joins TRBV6-6 and TRBJ2-7, with D tentatively TRBD1 (5 bases). CDR1 MNHNY and CDR2 SVGAGI come from the germline V gene (reference sequence). The CDR3 is made up of 11 amino acids. V dropped 7 bases and J dropped 2 bases, with 6 bases sitting between them. As DNA, the CDR3 is TGTGCCAGCATGGGGCCCTACGAGCAGTACTTC. Its protein is CASMGPYEQYF.

The chain employs TRBV4-2 and TRBJ1-4; D may be TRBD1 (6 bases). The V gene's germline CDR1 is LGHNA and CDR2 YNFKEQ. This CDR3 comprises 16 residues. Trimming took 1 base from V and 8 from J, leaving 17 bases between them. In nucleotides, the CDR3 is TGTGCCAGCAGCCAAGTTAATTTGGGGGCGGAGGAAAAACTGTTTTTT. Translation gives CASSQVNLGAEEKLFF.

The rearrangement links TRBV10-1 to TRBJ2-7, with 8 bases aligning to TRBD1. Germline V gene data show CDR1 as WNHNN and CDR2 as SYGVQD (reference sequence). J gave up 13 bases and V 4 bases, and 9 bases lay outside the gene matches. This CDR3 spans 12 amino acids. The CDR3 sequence: CASSVPPGTGYF. The CDR3 DNA is TGCGCCAGCAGTGTGCCTCCCGGGACAGGATACTTC.

This chain joins TRBV5-1 and TRBJ2-1, with no clear D. Germline V lookup: CDR1 SGHRS, CDR2 YFSETQ. The V gene lost 3 bases and the J gene lost 6 bases, with 10 bases spanning the gap. This CDR3 spans 13 amino acids. The CDR3 nucleotides are TGCGCCAGCAGCTCGGTCGGTTTCAATGAGCAGTTCTTC. This codes for CASSSVGFNEQFF.

J is TRBJ2-7 and V is TRBV28, with TRBD1 matching 8 bases. Trimming at V came to 2 bases and at J to 1 base, leaving 7 bases not matched to a gene. CDR1 is MDHEN, CDR2 SYDVKM, per germline. The CDR3 has 16 amino acids. The chain's CDR3 is CASSLGLGQGSYEQYF. The CDR3 bases are TGTGCCAGCAGTTTAGGCCTAGGACAGGGTTCCTACGAGCAGTACTTC.